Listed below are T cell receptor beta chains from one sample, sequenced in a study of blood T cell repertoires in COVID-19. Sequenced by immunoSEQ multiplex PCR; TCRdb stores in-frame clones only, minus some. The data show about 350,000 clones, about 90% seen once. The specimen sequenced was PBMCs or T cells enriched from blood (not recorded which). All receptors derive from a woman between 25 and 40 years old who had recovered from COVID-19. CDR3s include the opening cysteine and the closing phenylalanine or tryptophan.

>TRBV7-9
CASSDQGAGGYTF
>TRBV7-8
CASSRQNYEQYF
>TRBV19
CASSASGGTGEEQPQHF
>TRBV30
CAWNPIHKNTEAFF
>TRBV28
CASSLAPRNSPLHF
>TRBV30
CAWGQGLDNQPQHF
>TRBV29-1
CSVSGSGATNEKLFF
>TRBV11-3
CASSLQGPTGELFF
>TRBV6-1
CASSGSQANSGYEQYF
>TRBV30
CAWSVLNTGELFF
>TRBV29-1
CSTGQGGNQPQHF
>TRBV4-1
CASSHTTGVTEAFF
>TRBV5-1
CASSLEASINEQFF
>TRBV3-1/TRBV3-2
CASSQTGLNTEAFF
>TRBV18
CASSPELQSGEQFF
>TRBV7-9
CASSLGGASSYNSPLHF
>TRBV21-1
CASSKGSTGRRNTIYF
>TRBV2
CASSEALGDRGSFTEAFF
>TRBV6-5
CASRTSGGDTQYF
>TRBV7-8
CASDKTSGGARNEQFF
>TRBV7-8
CASSLDRGADTQYF
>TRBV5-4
CASRFSGVSSYNEQFF
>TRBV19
CASNHVPHRQGYTDTQYF
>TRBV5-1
CASSKLAGDTDTQYF
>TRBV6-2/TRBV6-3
CASSYPDRNAPARGNTIYF
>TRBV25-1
CASSVAGVNYGYTF
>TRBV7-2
CASSLFQGRMNTEAFF
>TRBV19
CASSRKNMGAGNQPQHF
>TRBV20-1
CSARSGDGYTF
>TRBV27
CASSLLAGLQETQYF
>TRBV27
CASSLRVFNSPLHF
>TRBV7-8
CASSTGTTWTQYF
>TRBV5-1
CASSVAGTGDREAFF
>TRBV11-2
CASSPDRGARPAFF
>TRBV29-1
CSGGGASGTGAFF
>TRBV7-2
CANGRENTGELFF
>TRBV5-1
CASSLEGVQETQYF
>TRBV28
CASSSVQGTTDTQYF
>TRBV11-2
CASSLGQSNSPLHF
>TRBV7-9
CASSLGTAPGYEQYF
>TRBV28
CASRSPGANSPLHF
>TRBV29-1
CSVEIGQGGAFF
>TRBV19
CASSIDMGQGGTEAFF
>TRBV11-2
CASSLERGGNQPQHF
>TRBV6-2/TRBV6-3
CASSYDRNYGYTF
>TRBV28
CASTLRGVDTEAFF
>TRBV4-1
CASSQVFQGFGYTF
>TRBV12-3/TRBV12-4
CASRRDREAFF
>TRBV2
CASSPSLRTGNNEQFF
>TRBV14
CASSQKSRDRGPHEQFF